This is a list of T cell receptor beta chains from one sample in a study of shared clonotypes between healthy human individuals. Measured with immunoSEQ multiplex PCR; TCRdb has only the in-frame clones, and not every one. The data hold about 1,500,000 clones, with approximately 97% observed a single time. Material for sequencing was naive CD4+ T cells sorted from blood. These receptors originate from a man aged 25-45 years in good health. Both conserved end residues are trimmed from each CDR3. The order of the fields is J gene, V gene, CDR3 protein.

>TRBJ2-5|TRBV29-1
SVEGGTETQY
>TRBJ2-7|TRBV10-1
ASSPERGRQEVQY
>TRBJ2-5|TRBV4-1
ASSQEGLVPPVETQY
>TRBJ2-5|TRBV9
ASSVDGRGLSAETQY
>TRBJ2-3|TRBV11-2
ASSLETSGSPPGTDTQY
>TRBJ2-3|TRBV5-5
ASDSGVADTQY
>TRBJ2-1|TRBV28
ASGRSSYNEQF
>TRBJ2-2|TRBV11-2
ASSFGLANTGELF
>TRBJ1-5|TRBV28
ASRPLDSSNQPQH
>TRBJ2-7|TRBV29-1
SVKTSGSSYEQY
>TRBJ1-5|TRBV10-3
AISESELGGNQPQH
>TRBJ1-1|TRBV6-1
ASFRPPNTEAF
>TRBJ2-1|TRBV7-9
ASSGSFYNEQF
>TRBJ2-3|TRBV2
ASRGQWSTDTQY
>TRBJ2-7|TRBV7-8
ASSARWGTEQY
>TRBJ2-7|TRBV4-2
ASSSRGTSYEQY
>TRBJ2-2|TRBV5-1
ASSFGLADTGELF
>TRBJ2-2|TRBV5-4
ASSLRQGVFPGELF
>TRBJ1-5|TRBV4-3
ASSPGVLSNQPQH
>TRBJ2-7|TRBV18
ASSPTTGVSGYEQY
>TRBJ2-1|TRBV5-1
ASSRGESNEQF
>TRBJ1-2|TRBV19
ASSSPRAAGSRYGYT
>TRBJ1-2|TRBV5-6
ASSMDINYGYT
>TRBJ1-1|TRBV29-1
SVEDGQIIDNTEAF
>TRBJ2-6|TRBV4-3
ASSQSSRAGANVLT
>TRBJ1-2|TRBV27
ASSFRENYGYT
>TRBJ2-3|TRBV6-6
ASSERRGASQY
>TRBJ2-5|TRBV11-2
ASSLSGRVGTQY
>TRBJ2-3|TRBV5-1
ASSALAGTDTQY
>TRBJ2-1|TRBV11-3
ASSYRLAGPDNEQF
>TRBJ1-2|TRBV20-1
SASIRGGYT
>TRBJ1-4|TRBV25-1
ASSQLNAGTGGGKLF
>TRBJ2-2|TRBV11-2
ASRTTGGTGELF
>TRBJ2-7|TRBV27
ASTKARGYAGEQY
>TRBJ2-7|TRBV30
AWSTGGSSGRGYEQY
>TRBJ2-7|TRBV29-1
SVEDRLTGDEQY
>TRBJ1-5|TRBV27
ASSSYRGGNQPQH
>TRBJ2-4|TRBV7-8
ASSPSLSKNIQY
>TRBJ2-2|TRBV7-3
ASSLTGLAGVSNTGELF
>TRBJ2-5|TRBV7-8
ASSNIDPQETQY
>TRBJ2-7|TRBV18
ASSPGTAEYEQY
>TRBJ2-2|TRBV28
ASSTGTGPTGELF
>TRBJ1-2|TRBV7-2
ASSLALMGRGYT
>TRBJ2-7|TRBV11-2
ASSPREWIEQY